This T cell receptor beta chain was recovered during a study of Ad26.COV2.S vaccination and SARS-CoV-2 variants. The treatment was: 15 to 20 received Ad26.COV2.S at low or high dose, single or two shots; several received placebo; per-sample allocation not given. It was on day 63 after the first vaccine or placebo injection that samples were taken. Spike of the Wuhan-strain SARS-CoV-2 was expressed by an Ad26 vector, which formed the vaccine. The CDR3 runs to 11 residues. Germline V lookup: CDR1 SNHLY, CDR2 FYNNEI. The V end was cut by 3 bases, the J end by 8 bases, with 7 bases between. Measured with immunoSEQ multiplex PCR; TCRdb has only the in-frame clones, and not every one. The repertoire holds some 250,000 clones, with 88% as singletons. This clone has just a few counts.

This material consisted of peripheral blood, taken in a trial of Ad26.COV2.S vaccine versus placebo. The V call is TRBV2, the J call TRBJ1-2; D remains ambiguous. This receptor was identified in a person aged 18-65 years who received the Ad26.COV2.S COVID-19 vaccine or a placebo. The CDR3 loop is CASSEGSGYTF. The CDR3 DNA sequence: TGTGCCAGCAGTGAGGGGTCCGGCTACACCTTC.